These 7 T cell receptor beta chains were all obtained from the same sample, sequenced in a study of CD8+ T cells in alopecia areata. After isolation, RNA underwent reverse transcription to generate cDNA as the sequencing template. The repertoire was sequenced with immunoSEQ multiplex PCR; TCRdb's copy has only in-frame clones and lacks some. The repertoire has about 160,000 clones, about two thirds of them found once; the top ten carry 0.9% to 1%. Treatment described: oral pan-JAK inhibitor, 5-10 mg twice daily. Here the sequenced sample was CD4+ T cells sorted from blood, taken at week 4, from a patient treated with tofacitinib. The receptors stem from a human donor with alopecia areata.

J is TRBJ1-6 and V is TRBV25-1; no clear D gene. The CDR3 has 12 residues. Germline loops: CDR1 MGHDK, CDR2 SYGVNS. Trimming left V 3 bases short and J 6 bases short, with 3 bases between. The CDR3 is CASSEGNSPLHF. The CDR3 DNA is TGTGCCAGCAGTGAGGGTAATTCACCCCTCCACTTT.

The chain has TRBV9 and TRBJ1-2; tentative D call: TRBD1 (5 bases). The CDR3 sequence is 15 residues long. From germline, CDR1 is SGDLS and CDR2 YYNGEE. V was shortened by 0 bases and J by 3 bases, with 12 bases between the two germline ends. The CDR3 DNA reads TGTGCCAGCAGCGTAGGGGGGAGAACCGACTATGGCTACACCTTC. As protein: CASSVGGRTDYGYTF.

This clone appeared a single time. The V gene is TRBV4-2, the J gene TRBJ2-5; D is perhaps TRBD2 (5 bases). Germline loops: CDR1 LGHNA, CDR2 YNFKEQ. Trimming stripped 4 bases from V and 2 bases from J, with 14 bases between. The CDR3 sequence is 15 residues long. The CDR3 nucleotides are TGTGCCAGCAGCCTCTATTCTACGGGGCAAGAGACCCAGTACTTC. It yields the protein CASSLYSTGQETQYF.

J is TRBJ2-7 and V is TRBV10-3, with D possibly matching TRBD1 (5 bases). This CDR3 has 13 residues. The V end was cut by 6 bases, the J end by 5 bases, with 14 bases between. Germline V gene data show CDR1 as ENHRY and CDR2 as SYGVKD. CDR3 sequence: CAISLRALDEQYF. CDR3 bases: TGTGCCATCAGCCTCAGGGCGCTGGACGAGCAGTACTTC.

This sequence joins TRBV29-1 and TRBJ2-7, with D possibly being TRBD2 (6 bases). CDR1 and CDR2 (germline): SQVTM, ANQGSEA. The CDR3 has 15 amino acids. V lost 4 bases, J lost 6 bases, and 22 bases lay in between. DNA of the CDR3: TGCAGCGTTGTTGTTTCAGGGACTCAAGAGGCCGAGCAGTACTTC. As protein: CSVVVSGTQEAEQYF.

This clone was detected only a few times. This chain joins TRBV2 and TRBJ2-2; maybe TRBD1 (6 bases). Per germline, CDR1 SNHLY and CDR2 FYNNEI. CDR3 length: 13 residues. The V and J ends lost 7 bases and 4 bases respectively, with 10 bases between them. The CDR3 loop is CASTQQGTGELFF. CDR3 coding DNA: TGTGCCAGCACCCAACAGGGCACCGGGGAGCTGTTTTTT.

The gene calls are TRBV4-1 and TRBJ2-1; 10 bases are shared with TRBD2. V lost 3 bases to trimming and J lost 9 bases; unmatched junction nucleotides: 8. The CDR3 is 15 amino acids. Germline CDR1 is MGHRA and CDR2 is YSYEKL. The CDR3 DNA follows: TGCGCCAGCAGCCAGCCAGCGGGGGGGCGTAGTGAGCAGTTCTTC. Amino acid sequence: CASSQPAGGRSEQFF.